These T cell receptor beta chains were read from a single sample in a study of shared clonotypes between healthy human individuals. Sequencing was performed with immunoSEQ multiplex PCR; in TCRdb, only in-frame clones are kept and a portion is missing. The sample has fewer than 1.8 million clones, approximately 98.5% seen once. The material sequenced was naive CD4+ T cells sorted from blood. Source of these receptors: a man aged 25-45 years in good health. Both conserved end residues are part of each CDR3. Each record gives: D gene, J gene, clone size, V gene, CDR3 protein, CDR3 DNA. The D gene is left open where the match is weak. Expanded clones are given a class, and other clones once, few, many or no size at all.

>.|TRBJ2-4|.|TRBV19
CASSKRNRDLAKNIQYF
TGTGCCAGTAGTAAACGAAACAGGGATCTAGCCAAAAACATTCAGTACTTC
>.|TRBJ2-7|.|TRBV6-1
CASSEPGHYEQYF
TGTGCCAGCAGTGAACCGGGACACTACGAGCAGTACTTC
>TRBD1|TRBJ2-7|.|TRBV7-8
CASSAQGDSEQYF
TGTGCCAGCAGCGCACAGGGGGACTCCGAGCAGTACTTC
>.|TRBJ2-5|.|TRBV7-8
CASSLGLQETQYF
TGTGCCAGCAGCCTTGGACTTCAAGAGACCCAGTACTTC
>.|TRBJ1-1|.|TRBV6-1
CASSEIGVNTEAFF
TGTGCCAGCAGTGAAATAGGTGTTAACACTGAAGCTTTCTTT
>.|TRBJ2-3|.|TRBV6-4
CASNRDSLSTDTQYF
TGTGCCAGCAACAGAGACAGCCTTAGCACAGATACGCAGTATTTT
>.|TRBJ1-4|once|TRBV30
CAWRYRTATNEKLFF
TGTGCCTGGCGATACAGGACTGCAACTAATGAAAAACTGTTTTTT
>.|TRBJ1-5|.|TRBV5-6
CASSYGNQPQHF
TGTGCCAGCAGTTACGGGAATCAGCCCCAGCATTTT
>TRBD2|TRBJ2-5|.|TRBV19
CASSTGTSTRETQYF
TGTGCCAGTAGTACCGGGACTAGCACTCGAGAGACCCAGTACTTC
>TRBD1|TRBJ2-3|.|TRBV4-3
CASSQFFGTGHSTDTQYF
TGCGCCAGCAGCCAATTTTTCGGGACAGGGCATAGCACAGATACGCAGTATTTT
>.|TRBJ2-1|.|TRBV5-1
CASSLGAFDEQFF
TGCGCCAGCAGCTTGGGGGCCTTTGATGAGCAGTTCTTC
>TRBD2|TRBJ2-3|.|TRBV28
CASGHRGRAREGWTDTQYF
TGTGCTTCGGGGCATCGCGGGAGGGCCCGTGAAGGATGGACAGATACGCAGTATTTT
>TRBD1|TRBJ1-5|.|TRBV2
CASSGITGGNQPQHF
TGTGCCAGCAGTGGAATCACAGGGGGCAATCAGCCCCAGCATTTT
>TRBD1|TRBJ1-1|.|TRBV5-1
CASTDRATEAFF
TGCGCCAGCACCGACAGGGCGACTGAAGCTTTCTTT
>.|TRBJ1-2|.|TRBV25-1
CASRTVGGYTF
TGTGCCAGCAGGACGGTCGGTGGCTACACCTTC
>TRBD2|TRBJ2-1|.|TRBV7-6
CASSLGGTSGRKGYEQFF
TGTGCCAGCAGCTTAGGTGGGACTAGCGGGAGAAAGGGCTATGAGCAGTTCTTC
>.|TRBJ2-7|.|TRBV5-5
CASSLPLARSSYEQYF
TGTGCCAGCAGCTTACCGCTGGCTAGGAGCTCCTACGAGCAGTACTTC
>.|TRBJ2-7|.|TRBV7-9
CASSPSRGPYEQYF
TGTGCCAGCAGCCCGAGCCGGGGCCCCTACGAGCAGTACTTC
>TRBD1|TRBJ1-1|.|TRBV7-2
CASSYQTGDTEAFF
TGTGCCAGCAGCTATCAGACAGGGGACACTGAAGCTTTCTTT
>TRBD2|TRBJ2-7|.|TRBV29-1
CSVGTSGYEQYF
TGCAGCGTTGGAACTAGCGGGTACGAGCAGTACTTC
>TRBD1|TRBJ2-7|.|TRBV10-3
CATTPGQGYYEQYF
TGTGCCACTACGCCGGGACAGGGGTACTACGAGCAGTACTTC
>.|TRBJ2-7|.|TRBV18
CASSPRVLSSYEQYF
TGTGCCAGCTCACCTAGGGTGTTGAGCTCCTACGAGCAGTACTTC
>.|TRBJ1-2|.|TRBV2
CASSEGGRDYGYTF
TGTGCCAGCAGTGAAGGAGGCCGGGACTATGGCTACACCTTC
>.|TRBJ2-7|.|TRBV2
CASRYRSSYEQYF
TGTGCCAGCAGGTACAGGAGCTCCTACGAGCAGTACTTC
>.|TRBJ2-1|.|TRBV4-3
CASSQDIEGAYNEQFF
TGCGCCAGCAGCCAAGATATCGAGGGAGCCTACAATGAGCAGTTCTTC
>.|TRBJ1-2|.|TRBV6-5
CASIGGAGYGYTF
TGTGCCAGCATCGGCGGCGCTGGCTATGGCTACACCTTC
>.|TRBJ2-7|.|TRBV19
CASSIAPGANTYEQYF
TGTGCCAGTAGTATAGCGCCGGGGGCCAATACCTACGAGCAGTACTTC
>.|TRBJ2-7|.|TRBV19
CASSIPPYEQYF
TGTGCCAGTAGTATTCCCCCTTACGAGCAGTACTTC
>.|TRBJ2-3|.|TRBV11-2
CASSSGPDTQYF
TGTGCCAGCAGCTCAGGGCCAGATACGCAGTATTTT
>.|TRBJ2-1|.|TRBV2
CASSLTRNNEQFF
TGTGCCAGCAGCCTCACTAGGAACAATGAGCAGTTCTTC
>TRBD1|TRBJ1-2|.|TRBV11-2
CASSPDRAGSNYGYTF
TGTGCCAGCAGCCCCGACAGGGCAGGGTCTAACTATGGCTACACCTTC
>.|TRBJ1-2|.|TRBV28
CASTPDFNYGYTF
TGTGCCAGCACCCCGGACTTTAACTATGGCTACACCTTC
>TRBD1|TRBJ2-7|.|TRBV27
CASRKTGLDEQYF
TGTGCCAGCCGAAAGACAGGGCTTGACGAGCAGTACTTC
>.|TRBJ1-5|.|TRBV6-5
CASSDSGGGKPQHF
TGTGCCAGCAGTGATTCGGGAGGAGGAAAACCCCAGCATTTT
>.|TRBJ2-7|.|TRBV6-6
CASSYDGYEQYF
TGTGCCAGCAGTTACGATGGGTACGAGCAGTACTTC
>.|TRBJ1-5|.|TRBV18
CASSLAPPGPLSNSNQPQHF
TGTGCCAGCTCACTCGCCCCACCGGGACCGCTCTCCAATAGCAATCAGCCCCAGCATTTT
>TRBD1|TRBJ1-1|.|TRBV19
CASSKTGGRNTEAFF
TGTGCCAGTAGTAAAACAGGGGGAAGAAACACTGAAGCTTTCTTT
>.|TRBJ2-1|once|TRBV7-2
CASSFVGGQSYNEQFF
TGTGCCAGCAGCTTTGTAGGGGGGCAGTCGTACAATGAGCAGTTCTTC
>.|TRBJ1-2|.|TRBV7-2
CASSLGGTYGYTF
TGTGCCAGCAGCCTGGGGGGGACCTATGGCTACACCTTC
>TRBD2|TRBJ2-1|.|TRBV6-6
CASSYRAGGSPYEQFF
TGTGCCAGCAGTTACCGGGCGGGAGGGAGTCCCTATGAGCAGTTCTTC
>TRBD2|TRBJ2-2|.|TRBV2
CASRTSGFTGELFF
TGTGCCAGCAGGACTAGCGGGTTCACCGGGGAGCTGTTTTTT
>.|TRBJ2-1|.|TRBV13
CASSFGGGGYNEQFF
TGTGCCAGCAGCTTTGGCGGAGGGGGGTACAATGAGCAGTTCTTC
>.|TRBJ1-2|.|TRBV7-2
CASTDPGGGYGYTF
TGTGCCAGCACCGATCCCGGGGGTGGCTATGGCTACACCTTC
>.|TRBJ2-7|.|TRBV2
CASSAQTPYEQYF
TGTGCCAGCAGTGCACAGACCCCCTACGAGCAGTACTTC
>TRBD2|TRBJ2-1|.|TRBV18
CASSPPLVSGLAGYTSSYNEQFF
TGTGCCAGCTCACCACCTTTAGTTAGTGGACTAGCGGGTTACACAAGCTCCTACAATGAGCAGTTCTTC
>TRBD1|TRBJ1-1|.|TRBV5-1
CASSRGTVLRTEAFF
TGCGCCAGCAGCCGAGGGACAGTACTACGAACTGAAGCTTTCTTT
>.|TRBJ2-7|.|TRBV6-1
CASSFTYEQYF
TGTGCCAGCAGTTTTACCTACGAGCAGTACTTC
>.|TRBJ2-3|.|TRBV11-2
CASSLGVGTDTQYF
TGTGCCAGCAGCTTAGGGGTAGGAACAGATACGCAGTATTTT
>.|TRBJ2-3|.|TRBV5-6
CASSPRMTDTQYF
TGTGCCAGCAGCCCTAGAATGACAGATACGCAGTATTTT
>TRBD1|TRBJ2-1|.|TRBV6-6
CASSHTQGAGWNEQFF
TGTGCCAGCAGTCACACCCAGGGGGCTGGTTGGAATGAGCAGTTCTTC
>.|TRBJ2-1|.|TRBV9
CASSGGGYTYNEQFF
TGTGCCAGCAGCGGGGGTGGCTATACCTACAATGAGCAGTTCTTC
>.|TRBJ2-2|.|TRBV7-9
CASSSGPTVANTGELFF
TGTGCCAGCAGCTCCGGGCCCACGGTGGCGAACACCGGGGAGCTGTTTTTT
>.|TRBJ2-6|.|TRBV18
CASSPQATGANVLTF
TGTGCCAGCTCACCACAGGCAACTGGGGCCAACGTCCTGACTTTC
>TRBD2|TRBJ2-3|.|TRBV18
CASSIAGGITDTQYF
TGTGCCAGCTCAATAGCGGGAGGAATCACAGATACGCAGTATTTT
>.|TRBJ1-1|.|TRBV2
CASRFGNTEAFF
TGTGCCAGCAGGTTCGGGAACACTGAAGCTTTCTTT
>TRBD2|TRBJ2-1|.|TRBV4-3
CANSPTSGRNEQFF
TGCGCCAACAGCCCAACTAGCGGGAGAAATGAGCAGTTCTTC
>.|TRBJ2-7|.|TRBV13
CASSAPARGSSYEQYF
TGTGCCAGCAGCGCCCCCGCCCGGGGAAGCTCCTACGAGCAGTACTTC
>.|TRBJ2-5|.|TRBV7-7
CASSLGFGETQYF
TGTGCTAGCAGCTTAGGGTTCGGAGAGACCCAGTACTTC
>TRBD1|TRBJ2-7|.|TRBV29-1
CSPTHDREDYEQYF
TGCAGCCCAACCCACGACAGGGAAGACTACGAGCAGTACTTC